This T cell receptor beta chain emerged from a study of T cells in Graves' hyperthyroidism and ophthalmopathy (dated by TCRdb to the late 2010s). Looking at the study overall: Peripheral blood samples were taken at the time of initial diagnosis, prior to any treatment. According to the paper, TCR Vbeta CDR3 sequencing was carried out on around 140 peripheral blood samples, which came from under 50 ophthalmopathy, 75 or so hyperthyroidism and roughly 17 progressor patients. The roughly 91 discovery patients were randomly divided into training and test sets at a 7:3 ratio. In addition, the study compared T-cell repertoires in thyroid tissue and in blood from roughly six Graves' hyperthyroidism patients. Prospective prediction of ophthalmopathy was tested in an independent validation cohort consisting of 18 hyperthyroidism patients and about 17 patients who later progressed to ophthalmopathy. A discovery cohort of about a hundred patients, about 40 with Graves' ophthalmopathy and fewer than 65 with stable Graves' hyperthyroidism, was used to find distinguishing TCR V-J signatures. Following sampling, methimazole starting at 30 mg daily was given to hyperthyroidism patients, and high-dose intravenous methylprednisolone was given to ophthalmopathy patients.

The TCR beta CDR3 regions were amplified from RNA transcripts. For the first round of RT-PCR on the TCR CDR3, the HTBI primer set was used together with the Qiagen OneStep RT-PCR kit. A second multiplex PCR round built the libraries, followed by size selection and purification. Paired-end sequencing of the libraries was performed with 100 bp reads on an Illumina HiSeq2000. The original methods were these. SOAPnuke was used to process the raw data, with reads discarded if the reads contained adapters or uncalled bases, had a mean Phred below 15, or lacked an exact constant-primer or identifier match. COPE v1.2.5 was used to merge high-quality paired reads, and clonotypes were defined as unique nucleotide sequences. Clonotypes were aligned to IMGT TRBV, TRBD and TRBJ reference segments using MiTCR v1.1. Only V-J combinations with frequency above 0.0001, covering about 99% of repertoires, were analysed. A TCS score was defined as the ratio between F50 (clonal expansion) and ExV (chaos), using BLOSUM62-based TCRdist between CDR3 peptides within each V-J. Welch's t-statistics and random forest reduced around 510 V-J features to 10 to 15, which were used in a naive Bayes classifier (R e1071). The public reads were run again by TCRdb, first through fastp at Q25 and then through MiXCR, and only productive beta chains were kept. Duplicate CDR3 protein sequences are folded into a single record with the most common DNA and genes. TCRdb, not the authors, supplied the V and J calls. In this sample the table shows approximately 400,000 distinct CDR3 sequences, 15% to 18% of which occur a single time. 25% to 35% of the sample is taken by the ten largest.

Cut back by 2 bases and 2 bases, the V and J ends lie 13 bases apart. Taken from the germline V gene, the CDR1 and CDR2 loops are SGHVS and FNYEAQ. Reading from cysteine to phenylalanine, the CDR3 counts 16 amino acids. Only the CDR3 part of the read is kept: 48 bases, read in frame from the first base. The hyperthyroidism patients were between 18 and 65 years old and newly diagnosed, with a disease duration of less than 2 months. Patients with uncontrolled infections, other autoimmune diseases, pregnancy or lactation were excluded. Diagnoses were established on the basis of clinical symptoms, serum thyroxine and TRAb, thyroid ultrasound, and orbital computed tomography. Blood from progressor patients was collected at the time of first diagnosis with hyperthyroidism, before any ophthalmopathy symptoms had appeared. Ficoll-Paque density gradient centrifugation was used to isolate PBMCs from about 9 ml of fresh peripheral blood. Progressor patients were initially diagnosed with Graves' hyperthyroidism and developed ophthalmopathy during follow-up. Total RNA was extracted with Trizol reagent, and quality was checked on an Agilent 2100 Bioanalyzer.

A remark on this clonotype: Its cognate antigen has yet to be identified. No base quality information exists; no much larger clone differs at one position.

Findings and caveats that apply to the study as a whole: In validation, progression to ophthalmopathy was predicted by the model with 65% to 71% sensitivity and around 75% specificity, a median of around 6.5 months before onset. Ophthalmopathy was separated from stable hyperthyroidism by a 13 V-J signature model, with over 85% sensitivity and around 81% specificity obtained in cross-validation and 80%/75% obtained in testing. Most expanded thyroid clonotypes (frequency above 0.001) were also found in blood, which suggests that blood repertoires may mirror thyroid immune responses. No statistical method was used to set the sample size in advance, and investigators knew the group allocation.

The receptor was derived from a woman between 18 and 30 years old with Graves' hyperthyroidism that later progressed to Graves' ophthalmopathy. This sequence uses TRBV7-6 and TRBJ1-3, with the identity of the D gene unclear. Material: blood. The CDR3 protein: CASSLQTQKAGNTIYF. Here is the DNA: TGTGCCAGCAGCTTACAAACTCAGAAGGCTGGAAACACCATATATTTT.